The clone carrying this TCR beta chain was counted between two and nine times. Its antigen is still unknown. The V gene's germline CDR1 is SGHRS and CDR2 YFSETQ. The CDR3 consists of 17 residues. V gave up 4 bases and J gave up 0 bases, with 16 bases separating them. This sample was included in a study of response to subunit inactivated influenza vaccine. Whole-study results and caveats: The authors offered the suggestion that each seasonal influenza vaccination recruits few new T cells.

TCRdb passed the RT-PCR reads through MiXCR, listing each CDR3 protein once. The table has approximately 530,000 distinct CDR3 sequences, approximately 12% seen once; the top ten hold 10% to 15%. This specimen was PBMCs from blood, taken 35 to 45 days after vaccination. The receptor's source is a middle-aged man who received an inactivated influenza vaccine. The chain links TRBV5-1 to TRBJ2-2; a possible D gene is TRBD2 (5 bases). The CDR3: CASSKNAPGTNTGELFF. The CDR3 bases are TGCGCCAGCAGCAAAAACGCTCCCGGGACGAACACCGGGGAGCTGTTTTTT.